A selection of T cell receptor beta chains follows, all from one sample in a study of blood T cell repertoires in COVID-19. Profiled with immunoSEQ multiplex PCR; TCRdb holds only in-frame clones, not every one. The sample contains 130,000 or so clones, roughly four fifths of which appear only once. The sequenced material came from peripheral blood. The source of these receptors is a human donor in a cohort sampled during active COVID-19. CDR3s include the opening cysteine and the closing phenylalanine or tryptophan. The D gene is left open where the match is weak. Some rows mark clone size as missing; the rest say once, few, many or name a class of expanded clone.

J gene,D gene,clone size,V gene,CDR3 DNA,CDR3 protein
TRBJ2-1,NA,once,TRBV9,TGTGCCAGCAGCGCCTCTAACCTACTGCCCAGGGATGAGCAGTTCTTC,CASSASNLLPRDEQFF
TRBJ2-2,TRBD2,NA,TRBV5-1,TGCGCCAGCCGCCGGGGAGGGCCTGCCGGGGAGCTGTTTTTT,CASRRGGPAGELFF
TRBJ1-4,NA,few,TRBV4-2,TGTGCCAGCAGCCAAGATTCGGGAACGCCCAGCGAAAAACTGTTTTTT,CASSQDSGTPSEKLFF
TRBJ2-3,NA,NA,TRBV11-3,TGTGCCAGCAGCCCCGGGTTGAGGACAGATACGCAGTATTTT,CASSPGLRTDTQYF
TRBJ2-5,NA,once,TRBV5-4,TGTGCCAGCAGCTTGGATCAGGATGGGACCCAGTACTTC,CASSLDQDGTQYF
TRBJ2-7,TRBD1,NA,TRBV30,TGTGCCCGTTCTTGGACAGGGGGCAACGAGCAGTACTTC,CARSWTGGNEQYF
TRBJ2-7,TRBD2,once,TRBV5-1,TGCGCCAGCAGCTTGAATACCGGGACTAGTAGCGAGCAGTACTTC,CASSLNTGTSSEQYF
TRBJ2-5,NA,NA,TRBV19,TGTGCCAGTAGTATATCTAAGTACCAAGAGACCCAGTACTTC,CASSISKYQETQYF
TRBJ2-1,NA,NA,TRBV7-9,TGTGCCAGCAGCCCCCCCAGTGCCAATGAGCAGTTCTTC,CASSPPSANEQFF
TRBJ2-1,NA,once,TRBV7-9,TGTGCCAGCAGCTTCGACGGGGTCAATGAGCAGTTCTTC,CASSFDGVNEQFF
TRBJ2-3,NA,NA,TRBV18,TGTGCCAGCTCACATACCCGCCCTCAGAGAGCGACAGATACGCAGTATTTT,CASSHTRPQRATDTQYF
TRBJ1-1,TRBD1,few,TRBV10-3,TGTGCCATCAGGGCGGGACAGGGGACGAAGACTGAAGCTTTCTTT,CAIRAGQGTKTEAFF
TRBJ1-2,TRBD1,NA,TRBV6-1,TGTGCCAGCAGTGATGGGACAGGGGTTATTAGCTACACCTTC,CASSDGTGVISYTF
TRBJ1-1,NA,NA,TRBV6-5,TGTGCCAGCAGTTACTCTGCAGAAATGAACACTGAAGCTTTCTTT,CASSYSAEMNTEAFF
TRBJ2-7,NA,NA,TRBV30,TGTGCCTGGAGTGAACAGGCGTCCTACGAGCAGTACTTC,CAWSEQASYEQYF
TRBJ2-3,TRBD2,NA,TRBV7-3,TGTGCCAGCAGCGCCAGACTAGCGGGAGGGACAGATACGCAGTATTTT,CASSARLAGGTDTQYF
TRBJ2-7,TRBD2,once,TRBV27,TGTGCCAGCAGCCCTGCTAGCGGGAGAACCAACGAGCAGTACTTC,CASSPASGRTNEQYF
TRBJ1-6,TRBD1,NA,TRBV19,TGTGCCAGTAGTACGGGACAGGGTGATTCACCCCTCCACTTT,CASSTGQGDSPLHF
TRBJ2-7,TRBD1,few,TRBV24-1,TGTGCCACCGCGAGGGGGGCAGGGGGCAACGAGCAGTACTTC,CATARGAGGNEQYF
TRBJ2-1,TRBD2,NA,TRBV4-3,TGCGCCAGCAGCCAAGTCTTTAGCGGGAGTGGCTATGAGCAGTTCTTC,CASSQVFSGSGYEQFF
TRBJ2-7,TRBD2,NA,TRBV7-3,TGTGCCAGCAGCTTGGTAGCGGGAGAGGCCTACGAGCAGTACTTC,CASSLVAGEAYEQYF
TRBJ1-1,NA,NA,TRBV7-2,TGTGCCAGCAGCATACAGGGCAGAGGGAACACTGAAGCTTTCTTT,CASSIQGRGNTEAFF
TRBJ2-3,TRBD2,NA,TRBV24-1,TGTGCCACCAGTGGTCCCGGGACTAGTAAGACAGATACGCAGTATTTT,CATSGPGTSKTDTQYF
TRBJ1-1,TRBD1,NA,TRBV18,TGTGCCAGCTCTCCATCAGGGGGGAACACTGAAGCTTTCTTT,CASSPSGGNTEAFF
TRBJ2-1,NA,NA,TRBV11-3,TGTGCCAGCAGCTTAGACAACTACAATGAGCAGTTCTTC,CASSLDNYNEQFF
TRBJ2-3,NA,NA,TRBV21-1,TGTGCCAGCAGCGTCCCGGGGACATCTATAACAGATACGCAGTATTTT,CASSVPGTSITDTQYF
TRBJ1-5,NA,NA,TRBV19,TGTGCCACTACGAATAAGGCGGGAGAAGGCAATCAGCCCCAGCATTTT,CATTNKAGEGNQPQHF
TRBJ1-2,NA,NA,TRBV27,TGTGCCAGCAGTCGGGGTACGGATGGCTACACCTTC,CASSRGTDGYTF
TRBJ1-1,TRBD1,NA,TRBV4-1,TGCGCCAGCAGCCAAGGGACAGGGATGAACACTGAAGCTTTCTTT,CASSQGTGMNTEAFF
TRBJ2-7,TRBD2,NA,TRBV7-3,TGTGCCAGCAGCCCCCAGGGACGGACTAGCTCCTACGAGCAGTACTTC,CASSPQGRTSSYEQYF
TRBJ2-2,NA,few,TRBV7-3,TGTGCCAGCAGCCCCGGGCGGGGGAACACCGGGGAGCTGTTTTTT,CASSPGRGNTGELFF
TRBJ1-5,TRBD1,NA,TRBV28,TGTGCCAGCAGTTCAGGGGGCATGGGTCAGCCCCAGCATTTT,CASSSGGMGQPQHF
TRBJ2-5,TRBD2,NA,TRBV11-2,TGTGCCAGCAGTCTTAGCGGGATGAGGGAGGAGACCCAGTACTTC,CASSLSGMREETQYF
TRBJ2-6,TRBD2,once,TRBV12-5,TGTGCTAGTGGTTTGGTAGCGGGATCTGGGGCCAACGTCCTGACTTTC,CASGLVAGSGANVLTF
TRBJ1-3,NA,NA,TRBV21-1,TGTGCCAGCAGCAAACCGGACGGGACTGACTCTGGAAACACCATATATTTT,CASSKPDGTDSGNTIYF
TRBJ2-3,NA,once,TRBV4-2,TGTGCCAGCAGCCAAGTCCTTACCCGAGCAGATACGCAGTATTTT,CASSQVLTRADTQYF
TRBJ1-1,NA,NA,TRBV5-1,TGCGCCAGCAGCTTGGGATTAGGGGATGTCACTGAAGCTTTCTTT,CASSLGLGDVTEAFF
TRBJ2-3,TRBD2,NA,TRBV3-1/TRBV3-2,TGTGCCAGCAGCTTCGAGCGGGAGACGCAGTATTTT,CASSFERETQYF
TRBJ2-2,NA,once,TRBV9,TGTGCCAGCAGCCCTTTAGCGGGGGAGCTGTTTTTT,CASSPLAGELFF
TRBJ2-7,NA,NA,TRBV20-1,TGCAGTGCCCCTAGGAGCTACGAGCAGTACTTC,CSAPRSYEQYF
TRBJ2-1,TRBD1,NA,TRBV7-9,TGTGCCAGCAGCTTAGTAACAGGGGTGGTTAATGAGCAGTTCTTC,CASSLVTGVVNEQFF
TRBJ2-3,NA,NA,TRBV19,TGTGCCAGCCTCGCCGGGAACACAGATACGCAGTATTTT,CASLAGNTDTQYF
TRBJ2-2,NA,NA,TRBV7-9,TGTGCCAGCAGCTTGGATACTAGTCCCGGGGAGCTGTTTTTT,CASSLDTSPGELFF
TRBJ2-5,TRBD2,NA,TRBV9,TGTGCCAGCACACCAGGGGCTAGCGGGAGTGGTGAGACCCAGTACTTC,CASTPGASGSGETQYF
TRBJ2-3,NA,NA,TRBV28,TGTGCCAGCAGTCCAGGGGGGCTGGGGCACACTAGCCACACAGATACGCAGTATTTT,CASSPGGLGHTSHTDTQYF
TRBJ2-3,TRBD2,NA,TRBV7-2,TGTGCCAGCAGCTCCCGGACTAGCGGGAGCACAGATACGCAGTATTTT,CASSSRTSGSTDTQYF
TRBJ1-3,NA,NA,TRBV7-2,TGTGCCAGCAGCTTAATGCAGGGGCCCGGAAACACCATATATTTT,CASSLMQGPGNTIYF
TRBJ1-2,NA,NA,TRBV5-1,TGCGCCAGCAGCTTGGCCGGTTCGGGGGAGATCGGCTACACCTTC,CASSLAGSGEIGYTF
TRBJ2-2,TRBD1,NA,TRBV9,TGTGCCAGCAGCGTAACGAGGGGGCTCACCGGGGAGCTGTTTTTT,CASSVTRGLTGELFF